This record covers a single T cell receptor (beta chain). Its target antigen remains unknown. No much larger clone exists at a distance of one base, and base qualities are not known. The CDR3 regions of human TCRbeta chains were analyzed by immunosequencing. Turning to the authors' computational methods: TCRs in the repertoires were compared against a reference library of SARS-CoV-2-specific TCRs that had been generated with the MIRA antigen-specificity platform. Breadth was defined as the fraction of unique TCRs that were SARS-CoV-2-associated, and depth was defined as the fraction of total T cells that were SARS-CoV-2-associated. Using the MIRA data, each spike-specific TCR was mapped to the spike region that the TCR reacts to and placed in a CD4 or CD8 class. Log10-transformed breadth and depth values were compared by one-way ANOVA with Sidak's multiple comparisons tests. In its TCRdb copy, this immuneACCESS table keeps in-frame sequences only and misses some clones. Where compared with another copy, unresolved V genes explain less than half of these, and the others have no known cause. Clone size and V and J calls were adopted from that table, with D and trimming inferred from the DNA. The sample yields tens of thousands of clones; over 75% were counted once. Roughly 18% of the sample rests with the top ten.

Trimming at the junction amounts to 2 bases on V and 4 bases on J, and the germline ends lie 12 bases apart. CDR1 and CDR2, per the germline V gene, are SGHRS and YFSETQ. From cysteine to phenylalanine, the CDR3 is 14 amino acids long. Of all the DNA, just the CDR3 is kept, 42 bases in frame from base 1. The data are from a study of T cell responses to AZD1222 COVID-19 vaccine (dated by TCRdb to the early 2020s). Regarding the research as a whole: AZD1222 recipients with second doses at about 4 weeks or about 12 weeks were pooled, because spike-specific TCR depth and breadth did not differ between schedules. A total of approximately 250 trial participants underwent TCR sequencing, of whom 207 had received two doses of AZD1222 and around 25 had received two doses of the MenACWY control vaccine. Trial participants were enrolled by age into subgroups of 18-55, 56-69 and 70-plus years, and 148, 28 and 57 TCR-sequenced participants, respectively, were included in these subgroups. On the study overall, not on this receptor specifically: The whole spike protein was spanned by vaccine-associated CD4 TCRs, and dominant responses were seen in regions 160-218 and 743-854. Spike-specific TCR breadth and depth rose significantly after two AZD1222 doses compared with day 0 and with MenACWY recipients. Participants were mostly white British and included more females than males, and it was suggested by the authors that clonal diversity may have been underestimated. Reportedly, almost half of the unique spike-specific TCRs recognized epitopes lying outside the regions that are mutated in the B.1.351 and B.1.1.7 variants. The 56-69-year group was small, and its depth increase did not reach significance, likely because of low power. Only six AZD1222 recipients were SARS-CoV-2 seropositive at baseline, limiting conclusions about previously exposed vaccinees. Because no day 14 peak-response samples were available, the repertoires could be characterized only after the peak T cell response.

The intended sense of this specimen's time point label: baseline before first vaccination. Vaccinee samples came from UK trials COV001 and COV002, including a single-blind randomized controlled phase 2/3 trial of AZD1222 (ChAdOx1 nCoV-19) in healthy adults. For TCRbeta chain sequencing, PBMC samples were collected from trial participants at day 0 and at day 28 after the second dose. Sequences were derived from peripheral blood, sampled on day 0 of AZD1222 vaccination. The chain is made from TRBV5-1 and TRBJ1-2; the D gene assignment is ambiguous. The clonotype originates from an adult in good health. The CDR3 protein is CASSFDSAVYGYTF. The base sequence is TGCGCCAGCAGCTTTGATTCAGCCGTCTATGGCTACACCTTC.